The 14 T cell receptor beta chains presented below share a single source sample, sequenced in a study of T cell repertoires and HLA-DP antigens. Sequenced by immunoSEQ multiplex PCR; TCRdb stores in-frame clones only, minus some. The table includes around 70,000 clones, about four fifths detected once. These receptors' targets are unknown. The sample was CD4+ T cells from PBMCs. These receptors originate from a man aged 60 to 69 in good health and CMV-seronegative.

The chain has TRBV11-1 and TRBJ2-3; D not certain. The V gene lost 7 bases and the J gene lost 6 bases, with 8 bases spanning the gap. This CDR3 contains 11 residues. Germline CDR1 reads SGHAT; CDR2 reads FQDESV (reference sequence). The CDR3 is CASTTGDTQYF. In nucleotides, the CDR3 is TGTGCCAGCACCACCGGGGATACGCAGTATTTT.

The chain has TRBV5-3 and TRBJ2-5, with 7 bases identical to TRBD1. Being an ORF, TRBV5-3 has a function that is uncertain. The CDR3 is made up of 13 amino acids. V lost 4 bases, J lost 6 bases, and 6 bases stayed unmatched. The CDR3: CARSLGQMKTQYF. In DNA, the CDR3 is TGTGCCAGAAGCCTGGGACAGATGAAGACCCAGTACTTC.

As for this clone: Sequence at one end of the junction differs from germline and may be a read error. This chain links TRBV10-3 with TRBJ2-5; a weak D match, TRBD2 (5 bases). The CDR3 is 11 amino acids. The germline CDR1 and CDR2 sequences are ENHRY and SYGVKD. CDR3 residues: CAISVGEAQYF. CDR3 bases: TGTGCCATCAGCGTGGGAGAGGCCCAGTACTTC.

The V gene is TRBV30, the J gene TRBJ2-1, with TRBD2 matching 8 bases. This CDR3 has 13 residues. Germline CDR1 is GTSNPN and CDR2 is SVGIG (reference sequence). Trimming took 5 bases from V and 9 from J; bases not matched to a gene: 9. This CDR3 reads CAWEAGSGIEQFF. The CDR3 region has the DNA TGTGCCTGGGAAGCCGGTAGCGGGATTGAGCAGTTCTTC.

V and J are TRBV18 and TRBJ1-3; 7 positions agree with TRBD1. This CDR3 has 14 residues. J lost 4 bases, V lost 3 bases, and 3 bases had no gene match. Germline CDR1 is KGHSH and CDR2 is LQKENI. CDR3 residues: CASSPDRKGNTIYF. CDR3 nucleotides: TGTGCCAGCTCACCGGACAGGAAGGGAAACACCATATATTTT.

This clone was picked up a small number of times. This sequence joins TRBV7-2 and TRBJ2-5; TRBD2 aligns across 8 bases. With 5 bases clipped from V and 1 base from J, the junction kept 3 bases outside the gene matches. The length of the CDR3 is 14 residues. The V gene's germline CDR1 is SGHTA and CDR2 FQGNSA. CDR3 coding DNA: TGTGCCAGCAGCAACGGGGGGGCCCAAGAGACCCAGTACTTC. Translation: CASSNGGAQETQYF.

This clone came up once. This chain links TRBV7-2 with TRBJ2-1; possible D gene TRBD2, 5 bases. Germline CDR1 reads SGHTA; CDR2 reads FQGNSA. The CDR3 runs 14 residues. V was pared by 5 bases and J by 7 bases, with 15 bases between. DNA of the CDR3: TGTGCCAGCAGCCCCAGGCCGGGAAGGAATGAGCAGTTCTTC. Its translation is CASSPRPGRNEQFF.

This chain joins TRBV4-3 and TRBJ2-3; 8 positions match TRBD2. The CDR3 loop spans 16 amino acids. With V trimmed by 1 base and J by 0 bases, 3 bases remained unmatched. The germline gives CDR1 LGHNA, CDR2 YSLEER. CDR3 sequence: CASSQAAGGSTDTQYF. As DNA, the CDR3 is TGCGCCAGCAGCCAAGCGGCGGGGGGTAGCACAGATACGCAGTATTTT.

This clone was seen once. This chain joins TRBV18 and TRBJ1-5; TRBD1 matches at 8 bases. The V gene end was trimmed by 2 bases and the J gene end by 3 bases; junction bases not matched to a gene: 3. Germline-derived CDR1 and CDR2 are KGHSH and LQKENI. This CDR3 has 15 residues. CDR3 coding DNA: TGTGCCAGCTCACCAGGGACAGGCACCAATCAGCCCCAGCATTTT. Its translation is CASSPGTGTNQPQHF.

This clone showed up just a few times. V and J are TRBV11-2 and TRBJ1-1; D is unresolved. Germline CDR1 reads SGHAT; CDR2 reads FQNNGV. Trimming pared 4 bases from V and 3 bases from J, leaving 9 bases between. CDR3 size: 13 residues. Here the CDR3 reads CASSYTRDTEAFF. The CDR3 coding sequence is TGTGCCAGCAGCTATACACGGGACACTGAAGCTTTCTTT.

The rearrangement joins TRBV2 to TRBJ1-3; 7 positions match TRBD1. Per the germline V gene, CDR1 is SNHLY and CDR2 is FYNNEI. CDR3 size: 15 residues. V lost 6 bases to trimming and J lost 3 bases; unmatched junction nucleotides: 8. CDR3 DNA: TGTGCCAGCAGAAAAGAGGGGGCTGTTGGAAACACCATATATTTT. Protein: CASRKEGAVGNTIYF.

CDR3 in amino acids: CASSYSRQNTEAFF. The CDR3 bases are TGTGCCAGCAGTTACTCGAGACAAAACACTGAAGCTTTCTTT. J is TRBJ1-1 and V is TRBV6-6; no definite D call. In germline, CDR1 is MNHNY, CDR2 SVGAGI (reference sequence). Trimming removed 0 bases from V and 2 bases from J, with 7 bases in between. The CDR3 length is 14 residues.

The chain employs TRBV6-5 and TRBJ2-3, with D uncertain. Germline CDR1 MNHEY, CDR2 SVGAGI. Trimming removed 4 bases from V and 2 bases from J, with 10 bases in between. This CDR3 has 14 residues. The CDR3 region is CASSWSTYTDTQYF. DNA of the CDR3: TGTGCCAGCAGTTGGAGTACATACACAGATACGCAGTATTTT.

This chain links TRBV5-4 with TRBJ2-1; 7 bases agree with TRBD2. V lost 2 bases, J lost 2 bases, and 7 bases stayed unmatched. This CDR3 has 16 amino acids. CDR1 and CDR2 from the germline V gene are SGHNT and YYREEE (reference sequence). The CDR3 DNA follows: TGTGCCAGCAGCTTCGGTTCGAGCGGGGCCTACAATGAGCAGTTCTTC. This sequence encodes CASSFGSSGAYNEQFF.